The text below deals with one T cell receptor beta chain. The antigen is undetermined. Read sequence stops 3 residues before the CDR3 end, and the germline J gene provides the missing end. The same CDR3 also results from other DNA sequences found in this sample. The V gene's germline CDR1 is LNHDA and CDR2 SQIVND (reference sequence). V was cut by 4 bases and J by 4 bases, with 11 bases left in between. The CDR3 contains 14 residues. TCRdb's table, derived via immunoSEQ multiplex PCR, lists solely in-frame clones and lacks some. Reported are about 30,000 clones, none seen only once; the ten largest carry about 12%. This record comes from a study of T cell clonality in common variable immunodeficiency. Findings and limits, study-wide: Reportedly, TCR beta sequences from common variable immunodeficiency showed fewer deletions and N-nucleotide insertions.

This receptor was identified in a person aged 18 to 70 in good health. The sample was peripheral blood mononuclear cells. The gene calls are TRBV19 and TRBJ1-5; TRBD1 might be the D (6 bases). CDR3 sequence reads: CASSTGQKNQPQHF. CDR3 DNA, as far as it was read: TGTGCCAGTAGTACCGGACAGAAGAATCAGCCC.